The source of this T cell receptor (beta chain) is a study of T cell repertoires in cytomegalovirus infection. The study's findings and limits: There were carriers of CMV plus the relevant HLA, and cumulative public TCR beta family frequency identified them.

TCRdb processed the reads anew with MiXCR; each CDR3 protein has one entry. The sample gives approximately 500,000 distinct CDR3 sequences, 15% to 20% of which show up once; roughly a quarter is in the top ten. In this sample, this clonotype turned up a few times. The antigen remains undetermined. J lost 6 bases, V lost 2 bases, and 5 bases had no gene match. The CDR3 spans 15 residues. Germline V gene sequence: CDR1 MGHRA, CDR2 YSYEKL. The TCR was taken from a human donor in good health (CMV status not recorded). Some clones in this sample may be carry-over from other donors' samples. This chain connects TRBV4-1 to TRBJ2-3, with 10 bases fitting TRBD2. The sample was CD8+ T cells from PBMCs. The chain's CDR3 is CASSQSSGGWDTQYF. CDR3 sequence (DNA): TGCGCCAGCAGCCAATCTAGCGGGGGCTGGGATACGCAGTATTTT.